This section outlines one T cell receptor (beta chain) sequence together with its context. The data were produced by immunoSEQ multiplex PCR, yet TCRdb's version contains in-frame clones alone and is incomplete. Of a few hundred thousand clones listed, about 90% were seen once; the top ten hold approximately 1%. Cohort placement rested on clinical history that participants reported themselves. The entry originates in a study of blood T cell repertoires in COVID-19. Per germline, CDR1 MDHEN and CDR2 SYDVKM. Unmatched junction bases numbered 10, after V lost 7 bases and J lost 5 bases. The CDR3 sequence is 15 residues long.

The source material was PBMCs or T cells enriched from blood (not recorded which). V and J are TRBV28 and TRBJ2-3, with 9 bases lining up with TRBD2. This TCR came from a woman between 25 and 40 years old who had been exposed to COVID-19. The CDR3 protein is CASTVIAGVGDTQYF. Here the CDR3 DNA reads TGTGCCAGCACGGTAATAGCGGGAGTGGGAGATACGCAGTATTTT.